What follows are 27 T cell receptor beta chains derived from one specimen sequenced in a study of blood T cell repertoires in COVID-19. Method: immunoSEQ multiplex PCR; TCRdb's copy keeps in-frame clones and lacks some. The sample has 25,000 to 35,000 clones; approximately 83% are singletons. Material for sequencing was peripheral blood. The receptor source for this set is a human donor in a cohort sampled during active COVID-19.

The CDR3 loop reads CASSEAGNTIYF. The CDR3 DNA is TGTGCCAGCAGCGAGGCCGGAAACACCATATATTTT. The chain recombines TRBV6-2 or TRBV6-3 with TRBJ1-3, with unresolved D. The V end was cut by 6 bases, the J end by 4 bases, with 7 bases between. The germline gives CDR1 MNHEY, CDR2 SVGEGT. CDR3 length: 12 amino acids.

The CDR3 region has the DNA TGTGCCATCAGTAACAGGGTAATGAACACTGAAGCTTTCTTT. It encodes CAISNRVMNTEAFF. The V gene is TRBV10-3, the J gene TRBJ1-1; D is perhaps TRBD1 (6 bases). Looked up from germline, CDR1 is ENHRY and CDR2 is SYGVKD. Trimming took off 5 bases at V and 0 bases at J, with 10 bases between the two ends. The CDR3 sequence is 14 residues long.

The CDR3 spells CASGLGSSAGPQETQYF. The CDR3 DNA sequence: TGTGCTAGTGGTTTAGGATCTAGTGCGGGGCCTCAAGAGACCCAGTACTTC. The chain employs TRBV12-5 and TRBJ2-5; a possible D gene is TRBD2 (6 bases). The ends were cut back, 3 bases at V and 2 bases at J, with 19 bases in the middle. The CDR3 is 17 residues long. Germline values: CDR1 LGHNT, CDR2 FRNRAP.

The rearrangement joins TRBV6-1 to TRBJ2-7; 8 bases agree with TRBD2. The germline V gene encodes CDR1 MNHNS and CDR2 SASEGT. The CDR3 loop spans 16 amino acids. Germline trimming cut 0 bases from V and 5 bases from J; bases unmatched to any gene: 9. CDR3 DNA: TGTGCCAGCAGTGAAGCGGTCGGGGGGGCACGTAACGAGCAGTACTTC. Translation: CASSEAVGGARNEQYF.

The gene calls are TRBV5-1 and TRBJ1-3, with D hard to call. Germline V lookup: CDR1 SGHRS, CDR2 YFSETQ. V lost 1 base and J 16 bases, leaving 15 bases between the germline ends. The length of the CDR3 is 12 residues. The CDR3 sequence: CASSLNTNRWYF. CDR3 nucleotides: TGCGCCAGCAGCTTGAATACCAACCGGTGGTATTTT. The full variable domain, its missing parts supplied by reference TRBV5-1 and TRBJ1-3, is KAGVTQTPRYLIKTRGQQVTLSCSPISGHRSVSWYQQTPGQGLQFLFEYFSETQRNKGNFPGRFSGRQFSNSRSEMNVSTLELGDSALYLCASSLNTNRWYFGEGSWLTVV.

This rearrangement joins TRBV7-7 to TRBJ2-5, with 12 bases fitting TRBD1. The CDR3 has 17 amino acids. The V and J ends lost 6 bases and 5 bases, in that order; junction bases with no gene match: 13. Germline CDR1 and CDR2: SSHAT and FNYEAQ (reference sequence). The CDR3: CASSLATGTGGRETQYF. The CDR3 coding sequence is TGTGCCAGCAGTCTAGCGACCGGGACAGGGGGCCGGGAGACCCAGTACTTC.

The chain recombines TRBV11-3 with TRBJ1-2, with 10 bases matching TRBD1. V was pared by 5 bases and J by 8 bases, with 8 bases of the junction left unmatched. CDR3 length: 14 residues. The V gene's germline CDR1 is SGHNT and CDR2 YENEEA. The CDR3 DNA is TGTGCCAGCAGCCTAGGGACAGGGGTGGGCGGCTACACCTTC. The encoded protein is CASSLGTGVGGYTF.

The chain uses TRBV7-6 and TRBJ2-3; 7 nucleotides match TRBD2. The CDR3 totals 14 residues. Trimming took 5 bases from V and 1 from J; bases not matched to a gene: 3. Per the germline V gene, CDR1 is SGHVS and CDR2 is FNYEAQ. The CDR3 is CASSTLAGTDTQYF. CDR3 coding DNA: TGTGCCAGCAGCACCCTAGCGGGCACAGATACGCAGTATTTT.

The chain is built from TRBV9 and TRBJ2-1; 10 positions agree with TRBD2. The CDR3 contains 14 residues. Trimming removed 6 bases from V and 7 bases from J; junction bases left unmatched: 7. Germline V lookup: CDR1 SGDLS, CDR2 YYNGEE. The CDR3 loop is CASNPSGGGNEQFF. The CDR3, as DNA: TGTGCCAGCAACCCTAGCGGGGGAGGGAATGAGCAGTTCTTC.

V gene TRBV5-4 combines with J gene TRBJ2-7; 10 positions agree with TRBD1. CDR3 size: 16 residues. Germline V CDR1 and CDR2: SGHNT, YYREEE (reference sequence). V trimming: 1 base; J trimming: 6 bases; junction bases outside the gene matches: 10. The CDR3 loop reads CASSLPGTGAVGEQYF. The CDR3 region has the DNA TGTGCCAGCAGCTTGCCCGGGACAGGGGCAGTCGGCGAGCAGTACTTC.

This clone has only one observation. This chain's CDR3 is CASLGQPANTGELFF. The CDR3 nucleotides are TGTGCCAGCCTCGGACAGCCTGCGAACACCGGGGAGCTGTTTTTT. The gene calls are TRBV18 and TRBJ2-2; D perhaps matches TRBD1 (6 bases). The V gene's germline CDR1 is KGHSH and CDR2 LQKENI. The CDR3 length is 15 residues. V lost 8 bases to trimming and J lost 0 bases, with 13 bases between them.

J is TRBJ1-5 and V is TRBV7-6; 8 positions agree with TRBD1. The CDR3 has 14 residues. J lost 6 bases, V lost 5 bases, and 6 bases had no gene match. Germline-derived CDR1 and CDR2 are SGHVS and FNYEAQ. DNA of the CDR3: TGTGCCAGCAGCGCGGACAGGGAAAGTCAGCCCCAGCATTTT. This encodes CASSADRESQPQHF.

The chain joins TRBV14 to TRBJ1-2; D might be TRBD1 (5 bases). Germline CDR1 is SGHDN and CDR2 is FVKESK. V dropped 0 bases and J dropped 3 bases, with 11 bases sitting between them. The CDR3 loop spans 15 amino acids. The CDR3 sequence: CASSQDPGNDYGYTF. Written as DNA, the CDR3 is TGTGCCAGCAGCCAAGACCCAGGGAACGACTATGGCTACACCTTC.

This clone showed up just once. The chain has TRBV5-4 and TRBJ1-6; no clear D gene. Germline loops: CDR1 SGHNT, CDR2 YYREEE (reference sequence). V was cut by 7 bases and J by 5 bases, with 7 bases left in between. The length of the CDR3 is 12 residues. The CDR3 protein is CASRVDNSPLHF. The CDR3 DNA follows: TGTGCCAGCCGTGTCGATAATTCACCCCTCCACTTT.

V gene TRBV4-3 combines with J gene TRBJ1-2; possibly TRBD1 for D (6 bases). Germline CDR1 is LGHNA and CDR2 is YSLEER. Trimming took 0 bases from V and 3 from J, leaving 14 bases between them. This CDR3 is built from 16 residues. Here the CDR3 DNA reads TGCGCCAGCAGCCAAGATGGTCGGCAGGGGTACTATGGCTACACCTTC. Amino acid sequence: CASSQDGRQGYYGYTF.

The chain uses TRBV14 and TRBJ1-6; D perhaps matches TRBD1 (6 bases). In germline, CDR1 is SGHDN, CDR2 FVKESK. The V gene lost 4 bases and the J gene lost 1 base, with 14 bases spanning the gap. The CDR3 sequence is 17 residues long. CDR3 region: CASSPGQGMSYNSPLHF. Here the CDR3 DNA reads TGTGCCAGCAGCCCTGGGCAGGGGATGTCCTATAATTCACCCCTCCACTTT.

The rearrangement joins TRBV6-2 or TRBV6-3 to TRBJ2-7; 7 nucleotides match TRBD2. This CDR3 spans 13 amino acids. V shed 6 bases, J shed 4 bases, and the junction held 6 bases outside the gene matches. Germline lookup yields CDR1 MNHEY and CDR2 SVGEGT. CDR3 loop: CASSLTSIYEQYF. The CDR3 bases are TGTGCCAGCAGCCTGACTAGCATTTACGAGCAGTACTTC.

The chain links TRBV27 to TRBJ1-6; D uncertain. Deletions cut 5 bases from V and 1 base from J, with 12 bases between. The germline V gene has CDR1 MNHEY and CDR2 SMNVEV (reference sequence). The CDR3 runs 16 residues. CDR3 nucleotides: TGTGCCAGCAGTCCGACCGGGGAGTCCTATAATTCACCCCTCCACTTT. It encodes CASSPTGESYNSPLHF.

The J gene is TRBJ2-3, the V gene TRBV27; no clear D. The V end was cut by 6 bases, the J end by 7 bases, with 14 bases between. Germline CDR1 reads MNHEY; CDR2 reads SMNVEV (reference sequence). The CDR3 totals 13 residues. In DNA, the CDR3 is TGTGCCAGCAGCTATCTGATCCCCTATACGCAGTATTTT. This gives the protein CASSYLIPYTQYF.

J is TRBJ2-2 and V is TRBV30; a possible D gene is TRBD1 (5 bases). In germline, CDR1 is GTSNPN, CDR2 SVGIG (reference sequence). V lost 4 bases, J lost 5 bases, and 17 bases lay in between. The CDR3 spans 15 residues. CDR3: CAWMKGLMRTGELFF. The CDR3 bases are TGTGCCTGGATGAAGGGGCTGATGAGGACCGGGGAGCTGTTTTTT.

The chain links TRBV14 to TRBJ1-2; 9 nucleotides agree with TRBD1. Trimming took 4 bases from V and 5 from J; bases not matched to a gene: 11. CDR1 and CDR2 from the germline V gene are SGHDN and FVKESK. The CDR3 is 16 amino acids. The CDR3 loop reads CASSPWTTGGQYGYTF. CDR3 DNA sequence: TGTGCCAGCAGCCCGTGGACGACAGGGGGTCAGTATGGCTACACCTTC.

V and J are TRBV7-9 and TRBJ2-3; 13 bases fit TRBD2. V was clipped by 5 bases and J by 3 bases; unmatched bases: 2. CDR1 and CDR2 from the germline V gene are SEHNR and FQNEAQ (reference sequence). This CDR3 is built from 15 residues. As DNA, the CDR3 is TGTGCCAGCAGCCAGGGACTAGCGGGGACAGATACGCAGTATTTT. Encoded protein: CASSQGLAGTDTQYF.

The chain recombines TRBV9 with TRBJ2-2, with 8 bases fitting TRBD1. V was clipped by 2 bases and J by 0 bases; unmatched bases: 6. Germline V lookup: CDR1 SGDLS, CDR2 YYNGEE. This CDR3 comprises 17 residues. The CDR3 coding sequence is TGTGCCAGCAGCGTCTCTGGGACAGGCCCGAACACCGGGGAGCTGTTTTTT. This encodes CASSVSGTGPNTGELFF.

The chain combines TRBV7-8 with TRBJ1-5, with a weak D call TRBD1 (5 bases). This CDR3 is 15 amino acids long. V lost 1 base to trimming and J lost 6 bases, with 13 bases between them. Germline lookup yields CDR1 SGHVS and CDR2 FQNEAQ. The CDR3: CASSLGGTTGQPQHF. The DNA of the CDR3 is TGTGCCAGCAGCTTAGGCGGGACGACGGGTCAGCCCCAGCATTTT.

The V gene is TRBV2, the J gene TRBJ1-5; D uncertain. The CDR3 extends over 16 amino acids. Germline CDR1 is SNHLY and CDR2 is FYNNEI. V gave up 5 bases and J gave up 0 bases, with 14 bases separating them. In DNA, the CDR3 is TGTGCCAGCAGTCTCGGGGAGCAACATAGCAATCAGCCCCAGCATTTT. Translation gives CASSLGEQHSNQPQHF. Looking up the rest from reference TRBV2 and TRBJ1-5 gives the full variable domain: EPEVTQTPSHQVTQMGQEVILRCVPISNHLYFYWYRQILGQKVEFLVSFYNNEISEKSEIFDDQFSVERPDGSNFTLKIRSTKLEDSAMYFCASSLGEQHSNQPQHFGDGTRLSIL.

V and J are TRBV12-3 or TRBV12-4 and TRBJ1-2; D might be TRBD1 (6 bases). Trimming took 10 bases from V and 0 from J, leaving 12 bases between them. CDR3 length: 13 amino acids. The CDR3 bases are TGTGCCATCACGGACAGAACTAACTATGGCTACACCTTC. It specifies CAITDRTNYGYTF.

CDR3 nucleotides: TGCGCCAGCAGCTTGGGGGAGAGGGCCTACAATGAGCAGTTCTTC. It codes for CASSLGERAYNEQFF. The rearrangement joins TRBV5-1 to TRBJ2-1, with D perhaps matching TRBD2 (5 bases). Germline CDR1 is SGHRS and CDR2 is YFSETQ. The CDR3 has 15 amino acids. Trimming pared 0 bases from V and 2 bases from J, leaving 9 bases between.